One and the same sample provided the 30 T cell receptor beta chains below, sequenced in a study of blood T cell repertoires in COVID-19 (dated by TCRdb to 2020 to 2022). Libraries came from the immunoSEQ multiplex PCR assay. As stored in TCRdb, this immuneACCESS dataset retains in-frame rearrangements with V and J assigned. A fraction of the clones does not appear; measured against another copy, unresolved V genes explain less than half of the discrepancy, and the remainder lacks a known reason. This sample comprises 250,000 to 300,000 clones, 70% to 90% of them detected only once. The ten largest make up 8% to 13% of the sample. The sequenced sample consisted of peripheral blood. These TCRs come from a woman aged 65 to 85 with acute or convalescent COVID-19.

The DNA of the CDR3 is TGTGCCAGCCTGCGCGCAGGGGATGGCTACACCTTC. Translation gives CASLRAGDGYTF. V usage is TRBV6-5 and J usage is TRBJ1-2, with D maybe TRBD1 (6 bases). Germline V gene data show CDR1 as MNHEY and CDR2 as SVGAGI. V was pared by 8 bases and J by 6 bases, with 13 bases between. This CDR3 is 12 amino acids long.

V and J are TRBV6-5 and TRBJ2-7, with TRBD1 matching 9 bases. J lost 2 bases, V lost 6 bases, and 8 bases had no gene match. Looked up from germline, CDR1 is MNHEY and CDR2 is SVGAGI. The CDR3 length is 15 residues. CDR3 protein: CASRATGQGTYEQYF. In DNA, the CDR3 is TGTGCCAGCAGAGCCACGGGACAGGGAACCTACGAGCAGTACTTC.

The DNA of the CDR3 is TGCGCCAGCAGTGAGTCGAGAGGGACAGGGTCAGATACGCAGTATTTT. As protein: CASSESRGTGSDTQYF. The J gene is TRBJ2-3, the V gene TRBV10-1, with TRBD1 matching 9 bases. With V trimmed by 0 bases and J by 4 bases, 5 bases remained unmatched. Looked up from germline, CDR1 is WNHNN and CDR2 is SYGVQD (reference sequence). The CDR3 contains 16 residues.

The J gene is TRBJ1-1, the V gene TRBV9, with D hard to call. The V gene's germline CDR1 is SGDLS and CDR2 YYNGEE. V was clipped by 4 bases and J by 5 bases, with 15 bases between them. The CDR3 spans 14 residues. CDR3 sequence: CASSPQLGGTEAFF. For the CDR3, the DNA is TGTGCCAGCAGCCCACAATTAGGAGGGACTGAAGCTTTCTTT.

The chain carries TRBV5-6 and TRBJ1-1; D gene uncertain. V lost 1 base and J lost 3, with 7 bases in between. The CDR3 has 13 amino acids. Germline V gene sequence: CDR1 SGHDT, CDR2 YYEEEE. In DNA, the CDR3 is TGTGCCAGCAGCTTGATGACTCACACTGAAGCTTTCTTT. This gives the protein CASSLMTHTEAFF.

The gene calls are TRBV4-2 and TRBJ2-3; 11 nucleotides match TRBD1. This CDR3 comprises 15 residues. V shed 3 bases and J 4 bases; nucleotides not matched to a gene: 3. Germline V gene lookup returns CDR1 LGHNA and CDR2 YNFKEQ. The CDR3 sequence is CASSQGQGGPDTQYF. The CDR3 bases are TGTGCCAGCAGCCAGGGACAGGGGGGACCAGATACGCAGTATTTT.

The CDR3 is CASSPGTGGNSPLHF. The CDR3 nucleotides are TGTGCCAGCAGTCCAGGGACAGGGGGTAATTCACCCCTCCACTTT. The chain couples TRBV27 to TRBJ1-6; 11 positions agree with TRBD1. J gave up 6 bases and V 5 bases, and 3 bases lay outside the gene matches. The CDR3 spans 15 residues. The V gene's germline CDR1 is MNHEY and CDR2 SMNVEV (reference sequence).

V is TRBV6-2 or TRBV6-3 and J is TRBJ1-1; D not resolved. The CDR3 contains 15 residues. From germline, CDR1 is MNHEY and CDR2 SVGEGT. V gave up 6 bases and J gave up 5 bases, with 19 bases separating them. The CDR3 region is CASSLPTLGGTEAFF. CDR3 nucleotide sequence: TGTGCCAGCAGCCTACCGACCTTAGGAGGAACTGAAGCTTTCTTT.

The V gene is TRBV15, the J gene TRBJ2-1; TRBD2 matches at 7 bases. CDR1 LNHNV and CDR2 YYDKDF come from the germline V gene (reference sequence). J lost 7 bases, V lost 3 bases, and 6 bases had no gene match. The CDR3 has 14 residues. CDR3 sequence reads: CATSRGGITNEQFF. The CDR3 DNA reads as TGTGCCACCAGCAGGGGAGGGATCACGAATGAGCAGTTCTTC.

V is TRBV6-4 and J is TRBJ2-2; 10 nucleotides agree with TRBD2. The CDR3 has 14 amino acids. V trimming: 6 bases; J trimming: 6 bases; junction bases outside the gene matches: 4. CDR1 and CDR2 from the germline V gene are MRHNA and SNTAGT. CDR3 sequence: CASRPLAGAGELFF. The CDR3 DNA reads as TGTGCCAGCAGGCCCCTAGCGGGGGCCGGGGAGCTGTTTTTT.

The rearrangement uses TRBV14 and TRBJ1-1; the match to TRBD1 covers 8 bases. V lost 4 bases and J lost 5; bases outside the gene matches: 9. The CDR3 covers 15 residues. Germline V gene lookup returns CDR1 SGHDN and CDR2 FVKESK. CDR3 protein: CASSLLGQGQTEAFF. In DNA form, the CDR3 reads TGTGCCAGCAGCCTTCTCGGACAGGGTCAAACTGAAGCTTTCTTT.

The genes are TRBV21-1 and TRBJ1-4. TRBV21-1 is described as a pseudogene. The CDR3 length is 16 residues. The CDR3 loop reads CASSWGGVNTEEKLFF. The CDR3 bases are TGTGCCAGCAGCTGGGGGGGGGTTAACACGGAGGAAAAACTGTTTTTT.

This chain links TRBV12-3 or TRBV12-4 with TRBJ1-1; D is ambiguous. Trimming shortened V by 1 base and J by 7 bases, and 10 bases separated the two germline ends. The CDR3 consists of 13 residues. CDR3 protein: CASSLEVGVEAFF. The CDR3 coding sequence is TGTGCCAGCAGTTTAGAGGTCGGAGTTGAAGCTTTCTTT.

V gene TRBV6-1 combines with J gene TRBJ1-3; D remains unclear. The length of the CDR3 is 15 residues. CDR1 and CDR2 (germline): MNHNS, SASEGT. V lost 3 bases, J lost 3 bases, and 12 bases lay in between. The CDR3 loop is CASSEVSTFGNTIYF. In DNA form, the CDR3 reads TGTGCCAGCAGTGAGGTTTCGACTTTTGGAAACACCATATATTTT.

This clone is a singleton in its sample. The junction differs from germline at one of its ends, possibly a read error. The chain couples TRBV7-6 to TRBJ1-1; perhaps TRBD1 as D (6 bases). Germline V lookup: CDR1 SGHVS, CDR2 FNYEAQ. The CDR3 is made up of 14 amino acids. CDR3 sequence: CATSLGPTGTEAFF. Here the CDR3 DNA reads TGTGCCACCAGCCTAGGCCCCACAGGGACTGAAGCTTTCTTT. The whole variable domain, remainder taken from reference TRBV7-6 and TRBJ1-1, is GAGVSQSPRYKVTKRGQDVALRCDPISGHVSLYWYRQALGQGPEFLTYFNYEAQQDKSGLPNDRFSAERPEGSISTLTIQRTEQRDSAMYRCATSLGPTGTEAFFGQGTRLTVV.

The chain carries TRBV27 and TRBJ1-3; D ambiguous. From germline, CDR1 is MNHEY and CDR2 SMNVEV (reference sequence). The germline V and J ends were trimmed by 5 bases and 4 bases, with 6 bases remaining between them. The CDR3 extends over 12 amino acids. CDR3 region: CASSDGGNTIYF. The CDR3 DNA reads TGTGCCAGCAGTGATGGCGGAAACACCATATATTTT.

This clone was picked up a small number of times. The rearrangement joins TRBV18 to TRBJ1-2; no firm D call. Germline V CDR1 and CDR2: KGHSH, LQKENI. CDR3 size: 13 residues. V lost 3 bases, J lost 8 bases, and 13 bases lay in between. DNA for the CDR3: TGTGCCAGCTCACCTGGTCCCTCGGGAGGCTACACCTTC. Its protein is CASSPGPSGGYTF.

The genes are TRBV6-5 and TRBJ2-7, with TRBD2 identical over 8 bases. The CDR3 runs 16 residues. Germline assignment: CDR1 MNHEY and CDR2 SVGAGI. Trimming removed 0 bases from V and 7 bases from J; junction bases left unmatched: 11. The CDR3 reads CASSYSAGAASREQYF. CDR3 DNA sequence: TGTGCCAGCAGTTACTCAGCGGGGGCCGCTTCGAGAGAGCAGTACTTC.

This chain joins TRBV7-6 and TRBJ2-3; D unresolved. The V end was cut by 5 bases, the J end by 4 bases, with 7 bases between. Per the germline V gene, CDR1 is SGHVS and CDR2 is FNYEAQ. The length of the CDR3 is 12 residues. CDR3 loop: CASSPVADTQYF. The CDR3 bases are TGTGCCAGCAGCCCAGTTGCAGATACGCAGTATTTT. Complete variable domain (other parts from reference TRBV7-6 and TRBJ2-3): GAGVSQSPRYKVTKRGQDVALRCDPISGHVSLYWYRQALGQGPEFLTYFNYEAQQDKSGLPNDRFSAERPEGSISTLTIQRTEQRDSAMYRCASSPVADTQYFGPGTRLTVL.

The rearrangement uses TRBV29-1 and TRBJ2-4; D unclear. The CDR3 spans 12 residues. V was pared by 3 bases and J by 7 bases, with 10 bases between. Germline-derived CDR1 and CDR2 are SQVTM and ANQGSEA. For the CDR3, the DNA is TGCAGCGTTGAGGCTAGATCGAACATTCAGTACTTC. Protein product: CSVEARSNIQYF.

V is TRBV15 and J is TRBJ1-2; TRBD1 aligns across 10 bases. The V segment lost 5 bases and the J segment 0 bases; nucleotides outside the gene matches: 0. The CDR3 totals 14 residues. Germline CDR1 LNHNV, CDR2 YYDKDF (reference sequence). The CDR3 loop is CATSGTGANYGYTF. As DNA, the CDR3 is TGTGCCACCAGCGGGACAGGGGCTAACTATGGCTACACCTTC.

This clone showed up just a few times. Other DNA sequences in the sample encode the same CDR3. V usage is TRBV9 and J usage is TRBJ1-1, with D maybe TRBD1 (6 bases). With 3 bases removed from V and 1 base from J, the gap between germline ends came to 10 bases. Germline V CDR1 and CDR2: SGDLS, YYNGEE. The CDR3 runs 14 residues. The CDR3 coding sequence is TGTGCCAGCAGCGGACAGGTAGGGAACACTGAAGCTTTCTTT. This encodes CASSGQVGNTEAFF.

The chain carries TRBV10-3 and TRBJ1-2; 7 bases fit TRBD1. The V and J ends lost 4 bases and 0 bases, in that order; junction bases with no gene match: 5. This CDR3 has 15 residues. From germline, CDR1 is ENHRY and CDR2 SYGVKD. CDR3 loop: CAISVETGANYGYTF. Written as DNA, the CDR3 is TGTGCCATCAGTGTCGAAACAGGGGCTAACTATGGCTACACCTTC.

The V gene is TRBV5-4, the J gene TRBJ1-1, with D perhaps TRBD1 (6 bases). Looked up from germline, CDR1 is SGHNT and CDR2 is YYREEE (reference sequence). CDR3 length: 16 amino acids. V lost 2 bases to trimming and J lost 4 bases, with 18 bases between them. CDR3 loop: CASSFGRSGGGTEAFF. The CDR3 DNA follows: TGTGCCAGCAGCTTCGGGCGTTCGGGAGGGGGCACTGAAGCTTTCTTT.

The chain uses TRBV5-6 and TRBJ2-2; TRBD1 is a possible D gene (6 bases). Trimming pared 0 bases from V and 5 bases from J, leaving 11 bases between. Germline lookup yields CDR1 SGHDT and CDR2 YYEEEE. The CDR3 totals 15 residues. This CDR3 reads CASSLAGHLTGELFF. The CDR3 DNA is TGTGCCAGCAGCTTGGCGGGACATCTTACCGGGGAGCTGTTTTTT.

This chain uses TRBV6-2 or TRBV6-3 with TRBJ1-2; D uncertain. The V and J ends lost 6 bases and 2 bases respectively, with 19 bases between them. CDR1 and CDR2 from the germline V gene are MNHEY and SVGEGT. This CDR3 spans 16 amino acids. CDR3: CASSRGGGSRNYGYTF. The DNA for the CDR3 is TGTGCCAGCAGCCGAGGTGGAGGCTCCCGGAACTATGGCTACACCTTC.

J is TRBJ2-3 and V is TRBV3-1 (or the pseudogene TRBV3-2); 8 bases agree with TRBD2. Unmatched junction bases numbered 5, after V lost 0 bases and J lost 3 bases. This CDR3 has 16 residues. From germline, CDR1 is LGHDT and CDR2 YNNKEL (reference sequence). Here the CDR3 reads CASSQEPGGPTDTQYF. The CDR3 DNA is TGTGCCAGCAGCCAAGAACCGGGGGGGCCAACAGATACGCAGTATTTT.

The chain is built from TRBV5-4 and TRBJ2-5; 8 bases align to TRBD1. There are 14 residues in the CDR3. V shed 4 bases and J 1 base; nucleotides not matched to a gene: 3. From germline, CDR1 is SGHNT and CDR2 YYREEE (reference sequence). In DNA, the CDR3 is TGTGCCAGCAGCACTGGACAGGGCCAAGAGACCCAGTACTTC. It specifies CASSTGQGQETQYF. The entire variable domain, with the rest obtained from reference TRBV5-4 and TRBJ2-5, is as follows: ETGVTQSPTHLIKTRGQQVTLRCSSQSGHNTVSWYQQALGQGPQFIFQYYREEENGRGNFPPRFSGLQFPNYSSELNVNALELDDSALYLCASSTGQGQETQYFGPGTRLLVL.

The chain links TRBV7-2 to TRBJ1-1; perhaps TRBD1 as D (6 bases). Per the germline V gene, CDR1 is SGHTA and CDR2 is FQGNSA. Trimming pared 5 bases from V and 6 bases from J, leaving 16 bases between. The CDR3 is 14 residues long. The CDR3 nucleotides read TGTGCCAGCAGCGGGCAGGGAGAGGGGGCTGAAGCTTTCTTT. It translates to CASSGQGEGAEAFF. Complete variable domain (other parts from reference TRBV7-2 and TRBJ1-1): GAGVSQSPSNKVTEKGKDVELRCDPISGHTALYWYRQSLGQGLEFLIYFQGNSAPDKSGLPSDRFSAERTGGSVSTLTIQRTQQEDSAVYLCASSGQGEGAEAFFGQGTRLTVV.

The CDR3 region has the DNA TGTGCCAGCAGACAGGGTTCGAAGGGCTACACCTTC. Protein product: CASRQGSKGYTF. The chain joins TRBV6-5 to TRBJ1-2, with D possibly being TRBD1 (6 bases). Germline V lookup: CDR1 MNHEY, CDR2 SVGAGI. V lost 6 bases, J lost 8 bases, and 13 bases lay in between. The CDR3 is made up of 12 amino acids.